This TCR beta chain was captured in a study of control samples from healthy donors and cancer patients. Here immunoSEQ multiplex PCR was the method, and the copy in TCRdb shows in-frame clones only, minus some. The data show about 120,000 clones, approximately 87% seen once. The V gene lost 7 bases and the J gene lost 2 bases, with 14 bases spanning the gap. The germline gives CDR1 ENHRY, CDR2 SYGVKD. CDR3 size: 14 residues. The sequence was obtained from a man aged 30 to 39 in good health. V is TRBV10-3 and J is TRBJ2-5; tentatively, D is TRBD1 (7 bases). What was sequenced was blood. The CDR3 DNA sequence: TGTGCCATCAATAGCGGACAGGAACAAGAGACCCAGTACTTC. It yields the protein CAINSGQEQETQYF.